Following are 26 T cell receptor beta chains from one sample sequenced in a study of blood T cell repertoires in COVID-19. The protocol was immunoSEQ multiplex PCR, while the TCRdb copy is restricted to in-frame clones and leaves out a portion. Among approximately 240,000 clones listed, 82% were seen once. Input material: peripheral blood. These TCRs come from a woman of 80 years or more with active or convalescent COVID-19.

The V call is TRBV27, the J call TRBJ1-1; D might be TRBD1 (6 bases). The germline CDR1 and CDR2 sequences are MNHEY and SMNVEV (reference sequence). Trimming removed 3 bases from V and 1 base from J, with 12 bases in between. This CDR3 contains 15 residues. The CDR3: CASSFRSQGNTEAFF. The DNA for the CDR3 is TGTGCCAGCAGTTTCAGATCACAGGGGAACACTGAAGCTTTCTTT.

The genes are TRBV6-5 and TRBJ1-1; the D is unclear. Trimming pared 5 bases from V and 0 bases from J, leaving 7 bases between. The length of the CDR3 is 13 residues. Germline assignment: CDR1 MNHEY and CDR2 SVGAGI. The CDR3 sequence: CASSRTLNTEAFF. The DNA of the CDR3 is TGTGCCAGCAGTAGAACATTGAACACTGAAGCTTTCTTT.

The chain is built from TRBV14 and TRBJ2-1; D may be TRBD2 (7 bases). The germline V gene has CDR1 SGHDN and CDR2 FVKESK. V was shortened by 4 bases and J by 5 bases, with 15 bases between the two germline ends. CDR3 size: 15 residues. CDR3 coding DNA: TGTGCCAGCAGCCCACAGGGAGGGCCCAACAATGAGCAGTTCTTC. Amino acid sequence: CASSPQGGPNNEQFF. The full variable domain, its missing parts supplied by reference TRBV14 and TRBJ2-1, is EAGVTQFPSHSVIEKGQTVTLRCDPISGHDNLYWYRRVMGKEIKFLLHFVKESKQDESGMPNNRFLAERTGGTYSTLKVQPAELEDSGVYFCASSPQGGPNNEQFFGPGTRLTVL.

The chain recombines TRBV5-5 with TRBJ1-6; possible D gene TRBD1, 5 bases. Trimming pared 0 bases from V and 10 bases from J, leaving 14 bases between. The CDR3 consists of 15 residues. Looked up from germline, CDR1 is SGHKS and CDR2 is YYEKEE (reference sequence). CDR3 DNA sequence: TGTGCCAGCAGCTTGGAGGGACTGCCATCCTCACCCCTCCACTTT. Translating gives CASSLEGLPSSPLHF. Supplemented by reference TRBV5-5 and TRBJ1-6, the full variable domain reads DAGVTQSPTHLIKTRGQQVTLRCSPISGHKSVSWYQQVLGQGPQFIFQYYEKEERGRGNFPDRFSARQFPNYSSELNVNALLLGDSALYLCASSLEGLPSSPLHFGNGTRLTVT.

The V gene is TRBV30, the J gene TRBJ1-5; D not resolved. The V end lost 5 bases, the J end lost 4 bases, and 12 bases lay between the germline ends. The length of the CDR3 is 13 residues. CDR1 is GTSNPN and CDR2 is SVGIG in the germline V gene (reference sequence). As DNA, the CDR3 is TGTGCCTGGGCGTCCCAGGAAAATCAGCCCCAGCATTTT. This codes for CAWASQENQPQHF.

With regard to this clone: Sequence at one end of the junction differs from germline and may be a read error. V is TRBV2 and J is TRBJ2-1; TRBD2 matches at 13 bases. Germline V gene lookup returns CDR1 SNHLY and CDR2 FYNNEI. The CDR3 consists of 12 residues. The CDR3 coding sequence is TGTGCCAGCAGCTACGGACTAGCGGGAGATATCTTC. The encoded protein is CASSYGLAGDIF.

The rearrangement uses TRBV27 and TRBJ2-1, with a possible D match to TRBD1 (6 bases). This CDR3 region has 13 residues. Germline loops: CDR1 MNHEY, CDR2 SMNVEV (reference sequence). Between the trimmed V and J ends, which lost 6 bases and 4 bases, there was a span of 10 bases. The CDR3 DNA sequence: TGTGCCAGCAGGCAGACAGGTTACAATGAGCAGTTCTTC. Translated, it gives CASRQTGYNEQFF.

V usage is TRBV20-1 and J usage is TRBJ1-6; D uncertain. Germline assignment: CDR1 DFQATT and CDR2 SNEGSKA (reference sequence). V gave up 3 bases and J gave up 0 bases, with 9 bases separating them. There are 15 residues in the CDR3. The CDR3 here is CSASIHSSYNSPLHF. For the CDR3, the DNA is TGCAGTGCTAGTATCCATAGCTCCTATAATTCACCCCTCCACTTT.

The chain is built from TRBV7-6 and TRBJ1-4; 8 nucleotides match TRBD1. CDR3 length: 15 amino acids. Looked up from germline, CDR1 is SGHVS and CDR2 is FNYEAQ. V gave up 4 bases and J gave up 6 bases; unmatched junction bases: 7. CDR3 residues: CASSSRTGRDEKLFF. Written as DNA, the CDR3 is TGTGCCAGCAGCTCCAGGACAGGGAGGGATGAAAAACTGTTTTTT.

The J gene is TRBJ1-1, the V gene TRBV11-2, with D maybe TRBD1 (5 bases). Germline V CDR1 and CDR2: SGHAT, FQNNGV. This CDR3 contains 16 residues. V was clipped by 5 bases and J by 3 bases, with 19 bases between them. In DNA, the CDR3 is TGTGCCAGCAGCCCGGGTGGCATATGGGGGGACACTGAAGCTTTCTTT. Translation gives CASSPGGIWGDTEAFF.

DNA of the CDR3: TGTGCCAGCAGCCGAGGACTAGCGGGGGGTGGAGAGCAGTTCTTC. Protein: CASSRGLAGGGEQFF. The chain recombines TRBV3-1 (or the pseudogene TRBV3-2) with TRBJ2-1; TRBD2 agrees at 14 bases. Germline CDR1 LGHDT, CDR2 YNNKEL (reference sequence). V lost 4 bases, J lost 10 bases, and 6 bases stayed unmatched. The CDR3 extends over 15 amino acids.

V and J are TRBV5-5 and TRBJ1-6; TRBD1 might be the D (6 bases). This CDR3 region has 16 residues. The V end lost 2 bases, the J end lost 10 bases, and 19 bases lay between the germline ends. Per the germline V gene, CDR1 is SGHKS and CDR2 is YYEKEE (reference sequence). CDR3 in amino acids: CASSLEGARGRSPLHF. The DNA of the CDR3 is TGTGCCAGCAGCTTAGAAGGGGCCAGGGGTAGGTCACCCCTCCACTTT.

This clone came up a few times. This sequence joins TRBV5-1 and TRBJ2-2; D not resolved. Germline V gene data show CDR1 as SGHRS and CDR2 as YFSETQ. V was clipped by 0 bases and J by 5 bases, with 5 bases between them. There are 13 residues in the CDR3. DNA of the CDR3: TGCGCCAGCAGCTTGGACTTTACCGGGGAGCTGTTTTTT. This codes for CASSLDFTGELFF.

The chain has TRBV28 and TRBJ1-5; D is unclear. Deletions cut 6 bases from V and 9 bases from J, with 21 bases between. Per the germline V gene, CDR1 is MDHEN and CDR2 is SYDVKM. There are 15 residues in the CDR3. CDR3 loop: CASSPTTGSLGPQHF. The CDR3 bases are TGTGCCAGCAGCCCTACTACGGGGAGCTTAGGGCCCCAGCATTTT.

This sequence joins TRBV7-9 and TRBJ1-2; 7 positions match TRBD1. CDR1 and CDR2 from the germline V gene are SEHNR and FQNEAQ (reference sequence). V gave up 5 bases and J gave up 4 bases; unmatched junction bases: 7. CDR3 length equals 14 residues. The CDR3 is CASSVLQGIYGYTF. CDR3 bases: TGTGCCAGCAGCGTATTACAGGGGATCTATGGCTACACCTTC.

This clone was seen more than once but under ten times. The chain couples TRBV27 to TRBJ1-5; a weak D match, TRBD1 (6 bases). V was trimmed by 7 bases and J by 8 bases, leaving 24 bases between them. The CDR3 is 16 amino acids. The germline V gene has CDR1 MNHEY and CDR2 SMNVEV (reference sequence). CDR3 region: CASMETLTGRTEPQHF. In nucleotides, the CDR3 is TGTGCCAGCATGGAGACCTTGACAGGACGTACGGAGCCCCAGCATTTT.

CDR3 in amino acids: CASSIWTGYTEAFF. In nucleotides, the CDR3 is TGTGCCAGTAGTATTTGGACAGGGTACACTGAAGCTTTCTTT. The V gene is TRBV19, the J gene TRBJ1-1, with 8 bases fitting TRBD1. The CDR3 has 14 residues. The junction had 3 bases not matched to a gene; V was cut back by 3 bases and J by 3 bases. The germline gives CDR1 LNHDA, CDR2 SQIVND (reference sequence).

Regarding this clone: Other DNA sequences from this sample encode an identical CDR3 as well. This chain connects TRBV5-1 to TRBJ1-3, with TRBD1 matching 7 bases. The V and J ends lost 4 bases and 2 bases, in that order; junction bases with no gene match: 3. From germline, CDR1 is SGHRS and CDR2 YFSETQ. This CDR3 contains 14 residues. CDR3 coding DNA: TGCGCCAGCAGCCCGGGGACAGCTGGAAACACCATATATTTT. Protein sequence: CASSPGTAGNTIYF.

The J gene is TRBJ1-2, the V gene TRBV18; maybe TRBD1 (5 bases). Germline CDR1 reads KGHSH; CDR2 reads LQKENI. V shed 4 bases and J shed 6 bases, with 15 bases lying between them. The CDR3 totals 14 residues. The CDR3 nucleotides are TGTGCCAGCTCACTACAGGCGCCGGGGGATGGCTACACCTTC. Protein sequence: CASSLQAPGDGYTF.

The sample holds a few counts of this clone. The gene calls are TRBV27 and TRBJ2-7; 8 bases map to TRBD2. Germline V lookup: CDR1 MNHEY, CDR2 SMNVEV (reference sequence). The CDR3 length is 12 residues. V trimming: 10 bases; J trimming: 3 bases; junction bases outside the gene matches: 5. CDR3 protein: CAIGRGLYEQYF. CDR3 sequence (DNA): TGTGCCATCGGGAGGGGACTCTACGAGCAGTACTTC.

V is TRBV5-1 and J is TRBJ1-1, with D unresolved. Germline CDR1 SGHRS, CDR2 YFSETQ. This CDR3 is built from 15 residues. V lost 4 bases and J lost 0, with 13 bases in between. The CDR3 DNA reads TGCGCCAGCAGCGCGACAACGGGAGTGAACACTGAAGCTTTCTTT. Its protein product is CASSATTGVNTEAFF.

This clone is a singleton in its sample. The chain is built from TRBV6-5 and TRBJ1-6; D might be TRBD1 (5 bases). Germline values: CDR1 MNHEY, CDR2 SVGAGI. CDR3 length: 15 residues. The V end lost 7 bases, the J end lost 9 bases, and 19 bases lay between the germline ends. DNA of the CDR3: TGTGCCAGCACCCGAGGTGGGGGGGAGCGTTCACCCCTCCACTTT. The encoded protein is CASTRGGGERSPLHF.

V usage is TRBV27 and J usage is TRBJ1-1; 8 bases are a match to TRBD1. V shed 4 bases and J 9 bases; nucleotides not matched to a gene: 7. Germline CDR1 is MNHEY and CDR2 is SMNVEV (reference sequence). CDR3 length: 13 amino acids. The CDR3 DNA reads as TGTGCCAGCAGTTCCCCTGGACAGGGACAAGCTTTCTTT. Translation: CASSSPGQGQAFF.

The gene calls are TRBV9 and TRBJ2-3; a weak D match, TRBD2 (7 bases). The germline gives CDR1 SGDLS, CDR2 YYNGEE. Trimming left V 2 bases short and J 0 bases short, with 13 bases between. The CDR3 has 16 residues. Here the CDR3 DNA reads TGTGCCAGCAGCGTTACGGGGGGCATTAGCACAGATACGCAGTATTTT. Amino acid sequence: CASSVTGGISTDTQYF.

V gene TRBV5-1 combines with J gene TRBJ2-7; tentative D call: TRBD1 (6 bases). Between the trimmed V and J ends, which lost 5 bases and 3 bases, there was a span of 15 bases. This CDR3 is built from 14 residues. Germline lookup yields CDR1 SGHRS and CDR2 YFSETQ. In nucleotides, the CDR3 is TGCGCCAGCAGTGTGGCTGCAGGGGACTACGAGCAGTACTTC. This gives the protein CASSVAAGDYEQYF. The whole variable domain, remainder taken from reference TRBV5-1 and TRBJ2-7, is KAGVTQTPRYLIKTRGQQVTLSCSPISGHRSVSWYQQTPGQGLQFLFEYFSETQRNKGNFPGRFSGRQFSNSRSEMNVSTLELGDSALYLCASSVAAGDYEQYFGPGTRLTVT.

This clone was seen a single time. V is TRBV19 and J is TRBJ1-1; no reliable D call. V was cut by 9 bases and J by 5 bases, with 16 bases left in between. This CDR3 is built from 13 residues. The V gene's germline CDR1 is LNHDA and CDR2 SQIVND (reference sequence). This CDR3 is CASSDVRGTEAFF. CDR3 sequence (DNA): TGTGCCAGCAGCGACGTCAGAGGGACTGAAGCTTTCTTT.